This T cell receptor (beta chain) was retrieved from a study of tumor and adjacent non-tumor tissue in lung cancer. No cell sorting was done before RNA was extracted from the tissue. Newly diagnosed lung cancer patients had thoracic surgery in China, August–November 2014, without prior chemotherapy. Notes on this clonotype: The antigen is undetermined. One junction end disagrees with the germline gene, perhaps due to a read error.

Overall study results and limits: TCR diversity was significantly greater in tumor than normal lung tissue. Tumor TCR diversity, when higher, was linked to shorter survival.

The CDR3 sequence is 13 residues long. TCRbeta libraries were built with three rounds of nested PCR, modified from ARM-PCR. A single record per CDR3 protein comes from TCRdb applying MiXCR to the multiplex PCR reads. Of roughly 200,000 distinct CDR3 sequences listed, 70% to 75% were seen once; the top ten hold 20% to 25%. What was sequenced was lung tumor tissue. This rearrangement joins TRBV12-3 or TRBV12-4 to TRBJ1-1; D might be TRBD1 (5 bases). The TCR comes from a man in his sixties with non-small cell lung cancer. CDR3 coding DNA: TGTACCAGCAGTTTAGCCTCGGGGACTAAAGCTTTCTTT. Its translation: CTSSLASGTKAFF.